This note documents a single TCR beta chain sequence. The table came from immunoSEQ multiplex PCR; TCRdb's copy has only in-frame clones and leaves some out. The profile shows about 300,000 clones, about nine tenths of them singletons. This sample stems from a study of blood T cell repertoires in COVID-19. With 4 bases clipped from V and 4 bases from J, the junction kept 18 bases outside the gene matches. Germline V gene lookup returns CDR1 SGHRS and CDR2 YFSETQ. The CDR3 length is 18 residues. Sequencing used peripheral blood. The chain is built from TRBV5-1 and TRBJ2-7; TRBD2 matches 9 bases. This clonotype originated in a woman in her forties or fifties with COVID-19, enrolled during active disease. CDR3 in amino acids: CASSTTGRRPAGGYEQYF. The DNA of the CDR3 is TGCGCCAGCAGCACAACAGGGAGGAGGCCAGCGGGAGGATACGAGCAGTACTTC. The full variable domain, with the rest looked up from reference TRBV5-1 and TRBJ2-7, is KAGVTQTPRYLIKTRGQQVTLSCSPISGHRSVSWYQQTPGQGLQFLFEYFSETQRNKGNFPGRFSGRQFSNSRSEMNVSTLELGDSALYLCASSTTGRRPAGGYEQYFGPGTRLTVT.